These 23 T cell receptor beta chains originate from one sample sequenced in a study of T cells in localized non-small cell lung cancer (TCRdb year 2020). Library construction relied on the immunoSEQ multiplex PCR assay. The table was pulled from immuneACCESS by TCRdb, which kept in-frame rearrangements only. Such tables lose some clones; where checked, under half of the loss comes from unresolved V genes, and the rest has no known cause. Counted in this sample were about 30,000 clones; roughly nine tenths of them appeared once. The ten largest clonotypes hold about 2.9% of the sample. The material sequenced was peripheral blood, taken before any cancer treatment. The origin of the receptors is a female donor of 60 years or more with stage I lung adenocarcinoma.

This chain links TRBV10-3 with TRBJ2-1; D possibly corresponds to TRBD2 (5 bases). The CDR3 is 15 amino acids. From germline, CDR1 is ENHRY and CDR2 SYGVKD. V was shortened by 10 bases and J by 5 bases, with 21 bases between the two germline ends. The CDR3 coding sequence is TGTGCCACCCGAGACGGGCGGGTGGAGAACAATGAGCAGTTCTTC. Residues: CATRDGRVENNEQFF.

This clone was seen only once. This sequence joins TRBV7-9 and TRBJ2-3, with D unresolved. CDR1 is SEHNR, CDR2 FQNEAQ, per germline (reference sequence). V lost 1 base and J lost 6, with 8 bases in between. CDR3 length equals 13 residues. Here the CDR3 reads CASSLGVGDTQYF. The CDR3 DNA is TGTGCCAGCAGCTTAGGGGTCGGCGATACGCAGTATTTT.

This chain connects TRBV6-1 to TRBJ2-4, with D perhaps TRBD1 or TRBD2 (5 bases each). Trimming pared 3 bases from V and 6 bases from J, leaving 12 bases between. The germline gives CDR1 MNHNS, CDR2 SASEGT. The CDR3 runs 14 residues. The CDR3 reads CASSDLGTVNIQYF. CDR3 sequence (DNA): TGTGCCAGCAGTGATCTGGGGACGGTAAACATTCAGTACTTC.

The chain couples TRBV7-9 to TRBJ1-3; D unclear. The length of the CDR3 is 17 residues. The germline V gene has CDR1 SEHNR and CDR2 FQNEAQ (reference sequence). Trimming pared 5 bases from V and 0 bases from J, leaving 17 bases between. The CDR3 sequence is CASSPSGPGGSGNTIYF. CDR3 nucleotides: TGTGCCAGCAGCCCAAGCGGGCCCGGTGGCTCTGGAAACACCATATATTTT.

The V and J genes are TRBV11-2 and TRBJ2-7; the D gene is possibly TRBD1 (7 bases). Looked up from germline, CDR1 is SGHAT and CDR2 is FQNNGV. The length of the CDR3 is 14 residues. Deletions cut 1 base from V and 7 bases from J, with 14 bases between. CDR3 sequence reads: CASSLAGGGIEQYF. In DNA, the CDR3 is TGTGCCAGCAGCTTAGCAGGGGGAGGAATAGAGCAGTACTTC.

This clone was seen a single time. This rearrangement joins TRBV6-5 to TRBJ2-7, with D perhaps given as TRBD1 or TRBD2 (6 bases each). Germline lookup yields CDR1 MNHEY and CDR2 SVGAGI. V gave up 4 bases and J gave up 2 bases, with 18 bases separating them. CDR3 length equals 16 residues. Here the CDR3 DNA reads TGTGCCAGCAGTTTTGAGGGGGGTCCGGTTCCCTACGAGCAGTACTTC. Translation: CASSFEGGPVPYEQYF.

This clone showed up just once. The CDR3 protein is CASSVRSSYNEQFF. The DNA for the CDR3 is TGTGCCAGCAGTGTCCGGAGCTCCTACAATGAGCAGTTCTTC. The chain links TRBV6-5 to TRBJ2-1; D uncertain. The CDR3 length is 14 residues. The germline V gene encodes CDR1 MNHEY and CDR2 SVGAGI. The germline V and J ends were trimmed by 5 bases and 0 bases, with 8 bases remaining between them.

For this clone: A read error may produce the germline difference seen at one junction end. The V call is TRBV6-5, the J call TRBJ1-3; D possibly corresponds to TRBD1 (6 bases). In germline, CDR1 is MNHEY, CDR2 SVGAGI. CDR3 length: 15 residues. This CDR3 is CASSSGGADGDTIYF. CDR3 in DNA: TGTGCCAGCAGTTCGGGGGGGGCGGATGGAGACACCATATATTTT.

J is TRBJ2-7 and V is TRBV27; possible D gene TRBD2, 5 bases. The CDR3 sequence is 15 residues long. Germline CDR1 is MNHEY and CDR2 is SMNVEV (reference sequence). Trimming removed 0 bases at V and 0 bases at J, with 9 bases between. The DNA of the CDR3 is TGTGCCAGCAGTTTATCTTGGAGGAGCTCCTACGAGCAGTACTTC. It translates to CASSLSWRSSYEQYF.

J is TRBJ1-1 and V is TRBV14; 8 nucleotides align to TRBD1. V trimming: 0 bases; J trimming: 1 base; junction bases outside the gene matches: 10. The CDR3 is 18 amino acids. Per germline, CDR1 SGHDN and CDR2 FVKESK. This CDR3 is CASSQDPKDRGQNTEAFF. The CDR3 DNA sequence: TGTGCCAGCAGCCAAGACCCCAAAGACAGGGGCCAGAACACTGAAGCTTTCTTT.

This clone is a singleton in its sample. The chain employs TRBV5-1 and TRBJ2-5; the match to TRBD2 covers 10 bases. The CDR3 runs 15 residues. V lost 0 bases and J lost 5; bases outside the gene matches: 4. Germline V gene sequence: CDR1 SGHRS, CDR2 YFSETQ. CDR3 residues: CASSLVSGGEETQYF. DNA of the CDR3: TGCGCCAGCAGCTTGGTGAGCGGGGGGGAGGAGACCCAGTACTTC.

The chain is built from TRBV9 and TRBJ1-4; D not certain. The CDR3 runs to 15 residues. V lost 1 base, J lost 6 bases, and 13 bases lay in between. Germline assignment: CDR1 SGDLS and CDR2 YYNGEE. This CDR3 is CASSVSGSLDEKLFF. In DNA, the CDR3 is TGTGCCAGCAGCGTATCCGGGTCGCTGGATGAAAAACTGTTTTTT.

CDR3 in DNA: TGTGCCAGTAGTACGGATGATAGCGGGAGCGTCTACGAGCAGTACTTC. Protein product: CASSTDDSGSVYEQYF. The rearrangement joins TRBV19 to TRBJ2-7; 9 bases map to TRBD2. Germline values: CDR1 LNHDA, CDR2 SQIVND (reference sequence). This CDR3 contains 16 residues. Losses at the gene ends were 4 bases for V and 3 bases for J; bases not matched to a gene: 10.

This sequence joins TRBV9 and TRBJ1-2, with 8 bases that match TRBD1. This CDR3 has 15 residues. Germline V CDR1 and CDR2: SGDLS, YYNGEE. The trim removed 5 bases at V and 2 bases at J, leaving 8 bases unmatched. CDR3 bases: TGTGCCAGCAGATCCGGACAGGGTGAGAACTATGGCTACACCTTC. This gives the protein CASRSGQGENYGYTF.

The chain combines TRBV9 with TRBJ1-1; TRBD1 agrees at 7 bases. The CDR3 extends over 16 amino acids. Germline V gives CDR1 SGDLS, CDR2 YYNGEE. The V gene end was trimmed by 0 bases and the J gene end by 4 bases; junction bases not matched to a gene: 9. This CDR3 is CASSVAPFRDSTEAFF. In nucleotides, the CDR3 is TGTGCCAGCAGCGTAGCTCCCTTCCGGGACAGCACTGAAGCTTTCTTT.

The J gene is TRBJ2-1, the V gene TRBV7-2; 13 bases are a match to TRBD2. V dropped 5 bases and J dropped 5; count of bases not matched to a gene: 9. The CDR3 runs to 17 residues. Germline V gene lookup returns CDR1 SGHTA and CDR2 FQGNSA. CDR3 in amino acids: CASSRTSGSDLNNEQFF. CDR3 in DNA: TGTGCCAGCAGCCGGACTAGCGGGAGCGATCTTAACAATGAGCAGTTCTTC.

The chain joins TRBV7-2 to TRBJ2-5, with D uncertain. The germline V gene encodes CDR1 SGHTA and CDR2 FQGNSA. The ends were cut back, 1 base at V and 1 base at J, with 4 bases in the middle. This CDR3 contains 13 residues. CDR3 nucleotides: TGTGCCAGCAGCTTAGAGATCCAAGAGACCCAGTACTTC. It yields the protein CASSLEIQETQYF.

This chain connects TRBV18 to TRBJ1-4; D is perhaps TRBD1 (5 bases). The CDR3 has 15 amino acids. Germline CDR1 KGHSH, CDR2 LQKENI. Trimming removed 3 bases from V and 10 bases from J, with 18 bases in between. The CDR3 reads CASSPAGTGGGKLFF. For the CDR3, the DNA is TGTGCCAGCTCACCCGCCGGGACGGGAGGTGGAAAACTGTTTTTT.

The chain couples TRBV9 to TRBJ2-1; weak D call: TRBD2 (6 bases). Germline-derived CDR1 and CDR2 are SGDLS and YYNGEE. The V end lost 0 bases, the J end lost 4 bases, and 11 bases lay between the germline ends. The CDR3 extends over 15 amino acids. The CDR3 bases are TGTGCCAGCAGCGTAGGTTGGGCGGGATACAATGAGCAGTTCTTC. Translation: CASSVGWAGYNEQFF.

The V gene is TRBV7-9, the J gene TRBJ2-1, with a weak D call TRBD2 (5 bases). Germline V gene sequence: CDR1 SEHNR, CDR2 FQNEAQ (reference sequence). This CDR3 is built from 15 residues. With 5 bases removed from V and 13 bases from J, the gap between germline ends came to 24 bases. The CDR3 bases are TGTGCCAGCAGCGCCCGCGTGATACGGACTGCCCGACAGTTCTTC. Protein sequence: CASSARVIRTARQFF.

The V gene is TRBV12-5, the J gene TRBJ1-2; 10 bases agree with TRBD1. CDR3 length equals 16 residues. Unmatched junction bases numbered 7, after V lost 0 bases and J lost 6 bases. Germline CDR1 reads LGHNT; CDR2 reads FRNRAP. This CDR3 is CASGLVGTGDVDGYTF. The CDR3 bases are TGTGCTAGTGGTTTGGTAGGGACAGGGGATGTTGATGGCTACACCTTC.

The chain has TRBV27 and TRBJ2-2; D is uncertain. Trimming took 0 bases from V and 1 from J, leaving 0 bases between them. The CDR3 length is 13 residues. The germline V gene has CDR1 MNHEY and CDR2 SMNVEV (reference sequence). CDR3 bases: TGTGCCAGCAGTTTATCGAACACCGGGGAGCTGTTTTTT. Translation: CASSLSNTGELFF.

V gene TRBV19 combines with J gene TRBJ2-1; the match to TRBD2 covers 10 bases. CDR1 is LNHDA, CDR2 SQIVND, per germline (reference sequence). The V gene end was trimmed by 4 bases and the J gene end by 9 bases; junction bases not matched to a gene: 12. CDR3 length equals 16 residues. The CDR3 spells CASSTPGSGRSGEQFF. CDR3 nucleotides: TGTGCCAGTAGTACGCCGGGTAGCGGGAGGTCGGGTGAGCAGTTCTTC.